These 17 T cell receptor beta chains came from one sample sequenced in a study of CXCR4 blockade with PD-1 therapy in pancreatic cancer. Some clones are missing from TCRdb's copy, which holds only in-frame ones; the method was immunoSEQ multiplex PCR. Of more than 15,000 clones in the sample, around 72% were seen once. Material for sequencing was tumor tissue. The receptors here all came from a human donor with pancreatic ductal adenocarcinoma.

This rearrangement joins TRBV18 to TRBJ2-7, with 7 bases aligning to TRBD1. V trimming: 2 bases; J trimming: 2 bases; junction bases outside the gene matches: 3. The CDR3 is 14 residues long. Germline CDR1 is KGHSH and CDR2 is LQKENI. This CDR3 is CASSPVRGTYEQYF. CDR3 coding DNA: TGTGCCAGCTCACCAGTCAGGGGGACCTACGAGCAGTACTTC.

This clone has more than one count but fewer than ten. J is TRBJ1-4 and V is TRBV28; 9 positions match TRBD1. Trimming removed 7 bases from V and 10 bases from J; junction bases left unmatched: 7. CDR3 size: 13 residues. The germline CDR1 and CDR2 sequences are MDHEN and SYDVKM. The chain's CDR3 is CASTDRGLGKLFF. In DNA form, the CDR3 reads TGTGCCAGCACGGACAGGGGTCTAGGAAAACTGTTTTTT.

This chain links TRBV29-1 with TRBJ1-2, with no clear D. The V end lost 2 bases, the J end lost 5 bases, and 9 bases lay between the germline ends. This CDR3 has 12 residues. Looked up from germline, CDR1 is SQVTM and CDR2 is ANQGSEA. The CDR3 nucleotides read TGCAGCGTTGAACAGGCGCTATATGGCTACACCTTC. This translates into CSVEQALYGYTF.

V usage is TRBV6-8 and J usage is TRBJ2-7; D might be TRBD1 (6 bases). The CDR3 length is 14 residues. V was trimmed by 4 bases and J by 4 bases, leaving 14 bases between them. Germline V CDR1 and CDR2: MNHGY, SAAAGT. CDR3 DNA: TGTGCCAGCAGTTTTACAGGGAGAATTTACGAGCAGTACTTC. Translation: CASSFTGRIYEQYF.

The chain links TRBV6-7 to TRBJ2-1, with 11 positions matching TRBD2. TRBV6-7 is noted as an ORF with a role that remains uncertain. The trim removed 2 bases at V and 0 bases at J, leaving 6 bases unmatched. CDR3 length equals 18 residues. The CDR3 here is CASSYALAGEVSYNEQFF. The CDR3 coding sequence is TGTGCCAGCAGTTACGCACTAGCGGGAGAAGTCTCCTACAATGAGCAGTTCTTC.

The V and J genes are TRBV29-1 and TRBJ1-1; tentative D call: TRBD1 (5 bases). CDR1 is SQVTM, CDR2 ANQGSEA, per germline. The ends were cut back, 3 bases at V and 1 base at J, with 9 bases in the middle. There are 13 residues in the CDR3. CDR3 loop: CSVEGRSNTEAFF. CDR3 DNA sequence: TGCAGCGTTGAGGGACGTTCGAACACTGAAGCTTTCTTT.

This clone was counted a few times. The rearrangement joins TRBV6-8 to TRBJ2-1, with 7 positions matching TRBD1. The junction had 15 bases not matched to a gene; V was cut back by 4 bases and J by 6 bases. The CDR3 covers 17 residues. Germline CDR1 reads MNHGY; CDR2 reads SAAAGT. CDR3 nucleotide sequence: TGTGCCAGCAGTTTACAGGGGTTCGGTTTCTTGGGCAATGAGCAGTTCTTC. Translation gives CASSLQGFGFLGNEQFF.

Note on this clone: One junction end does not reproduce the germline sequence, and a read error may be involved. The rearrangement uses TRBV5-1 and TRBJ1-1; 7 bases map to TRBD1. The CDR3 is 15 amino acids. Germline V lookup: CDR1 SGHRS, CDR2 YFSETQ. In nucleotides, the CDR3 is TGCGCCAGCAGCTTCAGACAGGGCCTGAATACTGAAGCTTTCTTT. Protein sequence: CASSFRQGLNTEAFF.

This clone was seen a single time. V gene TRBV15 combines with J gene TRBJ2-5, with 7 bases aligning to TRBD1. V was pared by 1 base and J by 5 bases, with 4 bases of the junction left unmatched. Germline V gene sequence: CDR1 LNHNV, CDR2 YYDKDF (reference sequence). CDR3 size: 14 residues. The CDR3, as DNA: TGTGCCACCAGCAGAGGAGACAGGGTGGAGACCCAGTACTTC. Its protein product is CATSRGDRVETQYF.

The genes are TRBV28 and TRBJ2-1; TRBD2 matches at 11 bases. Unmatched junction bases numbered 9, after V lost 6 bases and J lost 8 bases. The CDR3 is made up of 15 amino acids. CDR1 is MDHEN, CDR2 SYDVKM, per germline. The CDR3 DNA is TGTGCCAGCAGCGCACTAGCGGGAGTCGGCGATGAGCAGTTCTTC. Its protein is CASSALAGVGDEQFF.

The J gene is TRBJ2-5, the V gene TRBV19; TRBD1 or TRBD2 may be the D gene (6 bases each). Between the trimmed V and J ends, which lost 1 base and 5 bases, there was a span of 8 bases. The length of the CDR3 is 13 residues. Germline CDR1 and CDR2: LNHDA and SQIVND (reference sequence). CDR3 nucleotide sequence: TGTGCCAGTAGTATAGGGAGGGGGGAGACCCAGTACTTC. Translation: CASSIGRGETQYF.

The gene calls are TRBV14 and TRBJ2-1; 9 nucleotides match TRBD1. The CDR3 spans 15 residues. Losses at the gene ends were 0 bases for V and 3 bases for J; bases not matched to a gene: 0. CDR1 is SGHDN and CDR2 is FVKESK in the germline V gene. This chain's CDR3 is CASSQETGGYNEQFF. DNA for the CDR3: TGTGCCAGCAGCCAAGAGACAGGGGGCTACAATGAGCAGTTCTTC.

In DNA form, the CDR3 reads TGTGCCAGCAGTGAACAGACACTTAGCAATCAGCCCCAGCATTTT. Amino acids: CASSEQTLSNQPQHF. The chain uses TRBV28 and TRBJ1-5; D uncertain. The germline V gene has CDR1 MDHEN and CDR2 SYDVKM. The CDR3 spans 15 residues. The V end lost 5 bases, the J end lost 0 bases, and 11 bases lay between the germline ends.

CDR3 DNA: TGTGCCAGCACCTCTAGAGGACACCTCTCCTACGAGCAGTACTTC. Its translation: CASTSRGHLSYEQYF. The V call is TRBV28, the J call TRBJ2-7, with D possibly matching TRBD1 (5 bases). The V end lost 7 bases, the J end lost 0 bases, and 16 bases lay between the germline ends. The CDR3 contains 15 residues. Germline CDR1 and CDR2: MDHEN and SYDVKM.

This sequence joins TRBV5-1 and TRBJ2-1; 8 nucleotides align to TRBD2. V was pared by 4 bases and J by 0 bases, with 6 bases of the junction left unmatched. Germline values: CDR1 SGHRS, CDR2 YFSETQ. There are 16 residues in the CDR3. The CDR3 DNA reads TGCGCCAGCAGCCAATCAAGCGGGAGCTCCTACAATGAGCAGTTCTTC. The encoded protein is CASSQSSGSSYNEQFF.

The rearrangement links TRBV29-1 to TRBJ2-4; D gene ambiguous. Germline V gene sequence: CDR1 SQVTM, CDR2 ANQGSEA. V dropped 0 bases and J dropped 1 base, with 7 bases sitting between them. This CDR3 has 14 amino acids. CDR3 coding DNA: TGCAGCGTTGAAGAGTCGGCGGCCAAAAACATTCAGTACTTC. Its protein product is CSVEESAAKNIQYF.

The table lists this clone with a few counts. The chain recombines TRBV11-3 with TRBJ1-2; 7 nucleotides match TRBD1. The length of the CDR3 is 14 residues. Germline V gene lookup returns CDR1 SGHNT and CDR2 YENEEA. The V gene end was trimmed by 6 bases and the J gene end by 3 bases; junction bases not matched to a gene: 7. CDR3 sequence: CASRTGLGDYGYTF. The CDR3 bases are TGTGCCAGCAGGACAGGGCTAGGGGACTATGGCTACACCTTC.